This T cell receptor beta chain came from a study of blood T cell repertoires in COVID-19. In the study overall: The origin of the acute and convalescent COVID-19 samples was the United States, Italy and Spain.

Original analysis: Reference gene primer amplification in the assay estimated nucleated cell counts. Sequenced by immunoSEQ multiplex PCR; TCRdb stores in-frame clones only, minus some. V, J and clone size reflect that table, while D and trimming were determined from the DNA. The table records 350,000 or so clones, around 83% of them present only once. The CDR3 loop spans 18 amino acids. The receptor was derived from a man aged 25 to 40 with active or convalescent COVID-19. Sequenced sample: peripheral blood. V and J are TRBV21-1 and TRBJ2-7; TRBD2, the D gene given by the table, was not confirmed from the DNA. TRBV21-1 is termed a pseudogene. CDR3 coding DNA: TGTGCCAGCAGCCTAACTGTTATTCGGCGGGCCTGTTTGTGGGAGCAGTACTTC. Translated: CASSLTVIRRACLWEQYF.